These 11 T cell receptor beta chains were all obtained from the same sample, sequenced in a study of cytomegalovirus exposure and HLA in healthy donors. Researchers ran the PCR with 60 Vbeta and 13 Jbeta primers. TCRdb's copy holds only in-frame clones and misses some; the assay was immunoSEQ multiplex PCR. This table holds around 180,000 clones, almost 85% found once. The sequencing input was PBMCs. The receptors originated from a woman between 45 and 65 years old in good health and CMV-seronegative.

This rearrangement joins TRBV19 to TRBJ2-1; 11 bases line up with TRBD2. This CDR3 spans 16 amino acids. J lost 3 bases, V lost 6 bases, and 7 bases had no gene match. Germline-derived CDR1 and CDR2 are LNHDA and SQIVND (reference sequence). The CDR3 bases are TGTGCCAGTAGCAAGACCGGGACTAGCGGCTACAATGAGCAGTTCTTC. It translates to CASSKTGTSGYNEQFF.

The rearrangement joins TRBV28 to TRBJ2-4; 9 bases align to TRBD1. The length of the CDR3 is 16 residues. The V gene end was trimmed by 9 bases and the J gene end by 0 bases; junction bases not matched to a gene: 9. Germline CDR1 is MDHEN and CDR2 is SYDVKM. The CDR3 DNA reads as TGTGCCAGGGCTAACCGGGACAGGGTAGCCAAAAACATTCAGTACTTC. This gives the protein CARANRDRVAKNIQYF.

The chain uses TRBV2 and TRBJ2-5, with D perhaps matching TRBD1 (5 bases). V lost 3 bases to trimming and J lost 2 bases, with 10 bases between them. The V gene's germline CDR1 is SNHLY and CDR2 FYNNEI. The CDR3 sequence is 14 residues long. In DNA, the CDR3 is TGTGCCAGCAGTGATGGCAGGGTGCAAGAGACCCAGTACTTC. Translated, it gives CASSDGRVQETQYF.

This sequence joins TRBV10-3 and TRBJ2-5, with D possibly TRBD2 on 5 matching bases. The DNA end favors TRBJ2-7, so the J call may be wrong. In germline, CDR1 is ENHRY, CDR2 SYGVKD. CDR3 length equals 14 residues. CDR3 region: CAISEWLADYEQYF. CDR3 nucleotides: TGTGCCATCAGTGAGTGGCTAGCAGATTACGAGCAGTACTTC.

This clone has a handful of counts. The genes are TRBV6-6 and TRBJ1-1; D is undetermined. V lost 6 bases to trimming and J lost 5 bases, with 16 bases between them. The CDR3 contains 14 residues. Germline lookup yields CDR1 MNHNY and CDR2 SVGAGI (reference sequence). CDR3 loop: CASRNYEGGTEAFF. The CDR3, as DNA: TGTGCCAGCAGGAACTATGAGGGAGGGACTGAAGCTTTCTTT.

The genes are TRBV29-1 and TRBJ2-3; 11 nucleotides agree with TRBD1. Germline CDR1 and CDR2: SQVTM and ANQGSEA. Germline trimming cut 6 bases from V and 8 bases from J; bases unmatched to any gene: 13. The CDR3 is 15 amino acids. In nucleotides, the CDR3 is TGCAGCGTGGCGGGGACAGGGGGTCCCCTACGTACGCAGTATTTT. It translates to CSVAGTGGPLRTQYF.

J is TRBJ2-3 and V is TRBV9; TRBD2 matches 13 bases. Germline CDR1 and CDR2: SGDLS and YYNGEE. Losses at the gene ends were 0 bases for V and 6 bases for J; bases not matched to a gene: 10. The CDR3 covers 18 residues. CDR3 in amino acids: CASSVEPGLAGMADTQYF. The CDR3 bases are TGTGCCAGCAGCGTAGAACCGGGACTAGCGGGGATGGCGGATACGCAGTATTTT.

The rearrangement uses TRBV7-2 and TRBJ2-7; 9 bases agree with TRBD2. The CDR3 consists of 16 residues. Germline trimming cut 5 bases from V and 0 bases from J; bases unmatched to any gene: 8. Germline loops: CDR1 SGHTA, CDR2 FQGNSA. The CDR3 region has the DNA TGTGCCAGCAGCCAAGCGCCAGCGGGGGGCTCCTACGAGCAGTACTTC. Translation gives CASSQAPAGGSYEQYF.

CDR3 loop: CASSLEQGPNEQFF. The CDR3, as DNA: TGTGCCAGCAGCCTCGAACAGGGACCGAATGAGCAGTTCTTC. The chain employs TRBV7-3 and TRBJ2-1; D may be TRBD1 (6 bases). V lost 5 bases and J lost 7, with 15 bases in between. The CDR3 is 14 amino acids. Germline V CDR1 and CDR2: SGHTA, FQGTGA.

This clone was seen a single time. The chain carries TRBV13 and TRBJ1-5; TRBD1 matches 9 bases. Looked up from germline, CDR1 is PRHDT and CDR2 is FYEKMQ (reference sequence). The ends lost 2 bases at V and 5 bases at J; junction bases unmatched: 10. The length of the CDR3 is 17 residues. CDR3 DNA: TGTGCCAGCAGCTTAAAAGGACAGGGGATAGTCGATCAGCCCCAGCATTTT. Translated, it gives CASSLKGQGIVDQPQHF.

In nucleotides, the CDR3 is TGTGCCAGCAGCTCTCGGGACAGGGGGATCTACGAGCAGTACTTC. It specifies CASSSRDRGIYEQYF. The chain has TRBV11-1 and TRBJ2-7; 11 nucleotides line up with TRBD1. Per the germline V gene, CDR1 is SGHAT and CDR2 is FQDESV (reference sequence). V trimming: 4 bases; J trimming: 3 bases; junction bases outside the gene matches: 5. The CDR3 totals 15 residues.